Detailed here is one T cell receptor (beta chain). These data are taken from a study of CD8 T cells in ankylosing spondylitis. CDR1 and CDR2 (germline): MNHEY, SVGEGT. This CDR3 contains 15 residues. The V gene end was trimmed by 6 bases and the J gene end by 5 bases; junction bases not matched to a gene: 10. TCRdb re-called the 5' RACE reads with MiXCR, one entry per CDR3 protein. The sample contains about 160,000 distinct CDR3 sequences, more than 40% of which appear only once. Sequencing was done on a sample of synovial fluid, either unsorted or a sorted T cell fraction (not recorded which). This sequence originates from a male donor with ankylosing spondylitis. The V call is TRBV6-2 or TRBV6-3, the J call TRBJ2-5; TRBD1 aligns across 9 bases. CDR3 in DNA: TGTGCCAGCAGCCGCCCGGGACAGGGTGTGGAGACCCAGTACTTC. Amino acid sequence: CASSRPGQGVETQYF.